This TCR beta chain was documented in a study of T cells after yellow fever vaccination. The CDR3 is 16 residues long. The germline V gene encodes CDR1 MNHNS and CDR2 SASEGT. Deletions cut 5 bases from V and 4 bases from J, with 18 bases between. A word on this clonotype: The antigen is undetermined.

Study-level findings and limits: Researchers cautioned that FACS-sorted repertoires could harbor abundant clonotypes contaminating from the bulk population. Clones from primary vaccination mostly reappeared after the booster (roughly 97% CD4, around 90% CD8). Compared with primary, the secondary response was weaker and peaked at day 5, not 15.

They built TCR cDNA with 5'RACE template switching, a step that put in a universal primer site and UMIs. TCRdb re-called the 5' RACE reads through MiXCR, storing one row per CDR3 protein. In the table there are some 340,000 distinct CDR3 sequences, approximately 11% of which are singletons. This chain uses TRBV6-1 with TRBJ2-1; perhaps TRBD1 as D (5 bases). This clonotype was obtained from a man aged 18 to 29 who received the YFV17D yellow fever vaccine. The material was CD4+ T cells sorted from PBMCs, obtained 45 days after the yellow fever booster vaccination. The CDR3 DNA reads TGTGCCAGCAGTCCCCGGGTCAAGGGGTTTTACAATGAGCAGTTCTTC. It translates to CASSPRVKGFYNEQFF.